A selection of T cell receptor beta chains follows, all from one sample in a study of T cells in Graves' hyperthyroidism and ophthalmopathy. One entry per CDR3 protein, called by TCRdb with MiXCR from the multiplex PCR reads. Here the sample spans fewer than 800,000 distinct CDR3 sequences, approximately 16% being singletons. Material for sequencing was blood. These receptors originate from a man aged 18 to 29 with Graves' hyperthyroidism. Each CDR3 is given with its conserved first and last residue. The D gene is left open where the match is weak. Expanded clones get a size class; other rows say once, few or many, or leave the size out.

>TRBJ1-3|few|TRBV28|.
CASSYLGNTIYF
TGTGCCAGCAGTTATCTCGGAAACACCATATATTTT
>TRBJ2-5|.|TRBV29-1|.
CSVRRAGETQYF
TGCAGCGTTCGGAGGGCCGGGGAGACCCAGTACTTC
>TRBJ2-3|many|TRBV10-1|TRBD2
CASSEGLAGNGPQYF
TGCGCCAGCAGTGAGGGACTAGCGGGAAACGGACCGCAGTATTTT
>TRBJ2-4|.|TRBV19|.
CASSKTLRMTKNIQYF
TGTGCCAGTAGTAAAACCCTACGTATGACCAAAAACATTCAGTACTTC
>TRBJ2-7|many|TRBV7-3|.
CASSANPTSYEQYF
TGTGCCAGCAGCGCAAACCCTACGTCCTACGAGCAGTACTTC
>TRBJ2-1|few|TRBV18|.
CASATSSYNEQFF
TGTGCCAGCGCGACTAGCTCCTACAATGAGCAGTTCTTC
>TRBJ2-7|.|TRBV28|.
CASSLRSNRFFSYEQYF
TGTGCCAGCAGTTTAAGGTCGAACAGGTTTTTCTCCTACGAGCAGTACTTC
>TRBJ2-7|.|TRBV10-3|TRBD1
CAISDRNRDRYEQYF
TGTGCCATCAGTGACCGAAACCGGGACAGGTACGAGCAGTACTTC
>TRBJ2-7|.|TRBV19|TRBD1
CASSIETGGSYEQYF
TGTGCCAGTAGTATAGAGACAGGGGGCTCCTACGAGCAGTACTTC
>TRBJ1-5|.|TRBV28|TRBD1
CASSLTGGSQPQHF
TGTGCCAGCAGCCTGACAGGGGGCAGTCAGCCCCAGCATTTT
>TRBJ2-3|many|TRBV19|.
CASSIASDTQYF
TGTGCCAGTAGTATTGCGTCAGATACGCAGTATTTT
>TRBJ2-6|.|TRBV6-1|.
CASTVGGGGANVLTF
TGTGCCAGCACCGTAGGGGGAGGTGGGGCCAACGTCCTGACTTTC
>TRBJ2-6|.|TRBV6-6|.
CASSYSPSLIPDF
TGTGCCAGCAGTTACTCCCCCAGCCTCATACCTGACTTC
>TRBJ2-3|many|TRBV7-2|.
CASSLVPGFPGDTQYF
TGTGCCAGCAGCTTAGTTCCCGGGTTTCCAGGAGATACGCAGTATTTT
>TRBJ1-1|many|TRBV12-3/TRBV12-4|.
CASSSYRGGTEAFF
TGTGCCAGCAGTTCGTACAGAGGGGGCACTGAAGCTTTCTTT
>TRBJ2-7|few|TRBV20-1|TRBD2
CSVQRTSGSVEQYF
TGCAGTGTACAGAGGACTAGCGGGAGTGTCGAGCAGTACTTC
>TRBJ1-1|many|TRBV6-1|.
CASTRGLKNTEAFF
TGTGCCAGCACGCGCGGACTCAAAAACACTGAAGCTTTCTTT
>TRBJ2-7|few|TRBV9|.
CASSPGQNNEQYF
TGTGCCAGCAGCCCGGGACAAAATAACGAGCAGTACTTC
>TRBJ2-3|many|TRBV27|.
CASRYLGETTDTQYF
TGTGCCAGCAGATATTTGGGAGAAACCACAGATACGCAGTATTTT
>TRBJ2-7|few|TRBV20-1|TRBD1
CSARVDRDDYEQYF
TGCAGTGCTAGAGTGGACAGGGACGACTACGAGCAGTACTTC
>TRBJ2-7|few|TRBV27|TRBD2
CASSFGLAGGGSYEQYF
TGTGCCAGCAGTTTCGGCCTAGCGGGGGGAGGCTCCTACGAGCAGTACTTC
>TRBJ2-7|.|TRBV9|.
CASSAPGGAEPYEQYF
TGTGCCAGCAGCGCCCCGGGTGGGGCGGAGCCCTACGAGCAGTACTTC
>TRBJ1-1|many|TRBV11-3|TRBD1
CASSLGGQGAFF
TGTGCCAGCAGCTTAGGAGGACAGGGAGCTTTCTTT
>TRBJ2-1|many|TRBV28|.
CASTPQSSEQFF
TGTGCCAGCACCCCCCAGTCAAGTGAGCAGTTCTTC
>TRBJ2-3|.|TRBV5-1|.
CASSLAGRPFTDTQYF
TGCGCCAGCAGCTTGGCAGGGCGGCCCTTCACAGATACGCAGTATTTT
>TRBJ2-5|few|TRBV24-1|TRBD2
CATSDSGLAGRVQETQYF
TGTGCCACCAGTGACTCCGGACTAGCGGGGAGAGTCCAAGAGACCCAGTACTTC
>TRBJ2-5|.|TRBV5-1|TRBD1
CASSLQGAMGETQYF
TGCGCCAGCAGCTTGCAGGGGGCGATGGGGGAGACCCAGTACTTC
>TRBJ1-5|many|TRBV28|.
CASRRQAAQPQHF
TGTGCCAGCAGGCGTCAGGCGGCGCAGCCCCAGCATTTT
>TRBJ2-2|.|TRBV9|.
CASGSSGAGELFF
TGTGCCAGCGGAAGTAGCGGCGCCGGGGAGCTGTTTTTT
>TRBJ2-3|.|TRBV10-1|.
CASSESRSSGTDTQYF
TGCGCCAGCAGTGAGTCGAGGTCGTCTGGCACAGATACGCAGTATTTT
>TRBJ2-7|.|TRBV5-5|.
CASSLVGTQIYEQYF
TGTGCCAGCAGCTTGGTAGGGACTCAGATCTACGAGCAGTACTTC
>TRBJ2-7|few|TRBV5-1|TRBD2
CASSLWLAGGPYEQYF
TGCGCCAGCAGCTTGTGGCTAGCGGGAGGGCCGTACGAGCAGTACTTC
>TRBJ2-1|.|TRBV10-1|TRBD2
CASSESPGGGNEQFF
TGCGCCAGCAGTGAGTCACCGGGGGGGGGCAATGAGCAGTTCTTC
>TRBJ2-7|.|TRBV5-5|TRBD2
CASSLDTSGLAGGGEQYF
TGTGCCAGCAGCTTGGATACGTCGGGACTAGCGGGAGGAGGGGAGCAGTACTTC
>TRBJ2-1|.|TRBV4-1|.
CASSPPGADTFDEQFF
TGCGCCAGCAGCCCCCCGGGAGCGGACACTTTTGATGAGCAGTTCTTC
>TRBJ2-2|.|TRBV6-5|.
CASSYPGTGLFF
TGTGCCAGCAGTTACCCTGGTACGGGGCTGTTTTTT
>TRBJ2-7|.|TRBV6-1|TRBD2
CASAGTSYEQYF
TGTGCCAGCGCCGGGACTAGCTACGAGCAGTACTTC